The rows below give T cell receptor beta chains drawn from one sample of a study of radiotherapy plus CTLA-4 blockade in lung cancer. Some clones are missing from TCRdb's copy, which holds only in-frame ones; the method was immunoSEQ multiplex PCR. The table shows 85,000 to 95,000 clones, with approximately 80% occurring only once. The sequenced sample was peripheral blood, obtained from a patient treated with radiotherapy plus ipilimumab. The receptors shown here come from a human donor with non-small cell lung cancer that progressed on radiotherapy plus ipilimumab. Both conserved end residues are part of each CDR3. Fields, in order: V gene, clone size, J gene, D gene, CDR3 protein. D genes are given only for firm matches. A row's size may be missing; if present it is once, few, many or a size class.

TRBV7-9	NA	TRBJ2-7	TRBD1	CASSGGQGGLYEQYF
TRBV28	few	TRBJ2-2	NA	CASSPTGVAGELFF
TRBV5-8	NA	TRBJ2-2	NA	CASSFDSNTGELFF
TRBV28	NA	TRBJ1-5	TRBD1	CASTAFLTGKKPQHF
TRBV15	NA	TRBJ2-1	NA	CATGALDEQFF
TRBV4-1	NA	TRBJ2-3	NA	CASSLRRGRTDTQYF
TRBV7-9	NA	TRBJ1-2	TRBD1	CASSPGTGAFYGYTF
TRBV20-1	NA	TRBJ2-5	NA	CSARGETQYF
TRBV9	NA	TRBJ1-2	TRBD1	CASSTTTGASSSYGYTF
TRBV5-1	few	TRBJ2-1	NA	CASSPGGHKSYNEQFF